What follows are 23 T cell receptor beta chains derived from one specimen sequenced in a study of regulatory T cells in long-lasting Graves disease. Researchers made TCR beta libraries by using iRepertoire HTBI primers and running Arm-PCR on CDR3 regions. TCRdb re-derived calls from the multiplex PCR reads in MiXCR, one entry per CDR3 protein. Of roughly 220,000 distinct CDR3 sequences listed, approximately 20% are singletons. Stated time point: newly diagnosed GD, antithyroid drugs for less than 3 months. PBMC-extracted RNA yielded the TCR library. The sample in question was peripheral blood mononuclear cells (PBMCs), obtained at new diagnosis, from a patient treated with antithyroid drugs. The source of these receptors is a female donor with Graves disease.

Notes on this clonotype: A single base separates this from a much larger clone, so it may be a read error. The chain uses TRBV27 and TRBJ2-1; D is undetermined. This CDR3 spans 13 amino acids. Germline V gene data show CDR1 as MNHEY and CDR2 as SMNVEV (reference sequence). V was cut by 11 bases and J by 7 bases, with 18 bases left in between. In DNA form, the CDR3 reads TGTGCCTCCGCGCTCTCTGCGAGGAATGAGCAGTTCTTC. Translated, it gives CASALSARNEQFF.

In its sample, this clonotype was seen many times. The rearrangement joins TRBV6-2 or TRBV6-3 to TRBJ1-1, with D tentatively TRBD1 (5 bases). With 5 bases removed from V and 4 bases from J, the gap between germline ends came to 14 bases. CDR3 length equals 14 residues. Germline V lookup: CDR1 MNHEY, CDR2 SVGEGT. The CDR3 protein is CASSEQAEVTEAFF. The CDR3 DNA reads as TGTGCCAGCAGTGAACAGGCCGAAGTCACTGAAGCTTTCTTT.

Worth noting for this clonotype: In this CDR3 the conserved last residue, phenylalanine or tryptophan, is missing, so a read error is likely. The limits of the CDR3 on the DNA are not certain, so only TCRdb's listed CDR3 is given. The V gene is TRBV3-1, the J gene TRBJ2-7; the listed D gene, TRBD2, was not tested against the DNA. The CDR3 totals 9 residues, both ends included. Germline lookup yields CDR1 LGHDT and CDR2 YNNKEL (reference sequence). This CDR3 reads CASSQDPAG.

This clonotype was counted ten times or more. This chain uses TRBV9 with TRBJ2-3; D unclear. The CDR3 runs to 16 residues. Deletions cut 0 bases from V and 0 bases from J, with 11 bases between. Germline CDR1 SGDLS, CDR2 YYNGEE. The CDR3 sequence is CASSVGTDSSTDTQYF. The CDR3 nucleotides are TGTGCCAGCAGCGTAGGGACCGACTCTAGCACAGATACGCAGTATTTT.

This clonotype came up a few times. The V call is TRBV7-8, the J call TRBJ1-6; D gene uncertain. The CDR3 length is 14 residues. Germline CDR1 and CDR2: SGHVS and FQNEAQ. V lost 2 bases to trimming and J lost 9 bases, with 11 bases between them. The CDR3 here is CASSLRPDLSPLHF. CDR3 in DNA: TGTGCCAGCAGCTTACGGCCAGATCTTTCACCCCTCCACTTT.

CDR3 protein: CASSLGRLVVPNEQFF. The CDR3 coding sequence is TGTGCCAGCAGTCTAGGCAGACTAGTGGTACCCAATGAGCAGTTCTTC. V is TRBV28 and J is TRBJ2-3, with D possibly matching TRBD2 (6 bases). Near its end, the DNA agrees better with TRBJ2-1, so the J call may be wrong. This CDR3 comprises 16 residues. The V gene's germline CDR1 is MDHEN and CDR2 SYDVKM.

This clonotype was counted at least ten times. The chain is built from TRBV7-2 and TRBJ2-5, with TRBD2 matching 8 bases. Germline trimming cut 3 bases from V and 5 bases from J; bases unmatched to any gene: 8. The CDR3 is 15 amino acids. Germline CDR1 SGHTA, CDR2 FQGNSA. In DNA form, the CDR3 reads TGTGCCAGCAGCTTGAGTGCGGGAGGCACTGAGACCCAGTACTTC. Its protein product is CASSLSAGGTETQYF.

This clonotype was seen many times. The chain carries TRBV6-5 and TRBJ2-3, with D perhaps matching TRBD1 (6 bases). CDR3 length: 15 residues. The germline CDR1 and CDR2 sequences are MNHEY and SVGAGI. Trimming took 0 bases from V and 6 from J, leaving 13 bases between them. CDR3 coding DNA: TGTGCCAGCAGTTACTCTCCAGGGGTGAAGGATACGCAGTATTTT. Residues: CASSYSPGVKDTQYF.

The table lists this clonotype with a few counts. The chain uses TRBV7-3 and TRBJ2-3; D may match TRBD1 or TRBD2 (6 bases each). Trimming removed 6 bases from V and 4 bases from J, with 17 bases in between. The CDR3 sequence is 15 residues long. CDR1 and CDR2 (germline): SGHTA, FQGTGA. For the CDR3, the DNA is TGTGCCAGCAGACAGACTAGTAACAGGGCAGATACGCAGTATTTT. Residues: CASRQTSNRADTQYF. The full variable domain, completed using reference TRBV7-3 and TRBJ2-3, is GAGVSQTPSNKVTEKGKYVELRCDPISGHTALYWYRQSLGQGPEFLIYFQGTGAADDSGLPNDRFFAVRPEGSVSTLKIQRTERGDSAVYLCASRQTSNRADTQYFGPGTRLTVL.

The rearrangement joins TRBV6-1 to TRBJ2-2, with D unresolved. In germline, CDR1 is MNHNS, CDR2 SASEGT. The CDR3 runs to 14 residues. V lost 7 bases and J 4 bases, leaving 13 bases between the germline ends. This CDR3 reads CASIDTGGTGELFF. The CDR3 DNA is TGTGCCAGCATAGACACCGGCGGCACCGGGGAGCTGTTTTTT.

This clonotype appeared many times. The V call is TRBV29-1, the J call TRBJ2-1; TRBD2 might be the D (6 bases). Germline V gene sequence: CDR1 SQVTM, CDR2 ANQGSEA. Trimming removed 3 bases at V and 7 bases at J, with 16 bases between. The CDR3 spans 14 residues. CDR3 bases: TGCAGCGTTGATCCGGGACTGATGTATAATGAGCAGTTCTTC. It translates to CSVDPGLMYNEQFF.

Turning to this clonotype: A read error may be the cause here, since a much bigger clone is one base away. The CDR3 region is CASSDPGTWINEQYF. CDR3 nucleotide sequence: TGTGCCAGCAGTGACCCCGGGACATGGATCAACGAGCAGTACTTC. The chain couples TRBV6-1 to TRBJ2-7, with a weak D call TRBD1 (6 bases). This CDR3 has 15 residues. V lost 3 bases, J lost 5 bases, and 17 bases lay in between. Germline-derived CDR1 and CDR2 are MNHNS and SASEGT.

This clonotype has a count of ten or more. The chain has TRBV20-1 and TRBJ2-3, with 9 bases fitting TRBD2. The V segment lost 8 bases and the J segment 5 bases; nucleotides outside the gene matches: 11. Germline V lookup: CDR1 DFQATT, CDR2 SNEGSKA (reference sequence). CDR3 size: 14 residues. The CDR3 reads CSYKTSGPGDTQYF. CDR3 nucleotide sequence: TGCAGTTATAAGACTAGCGGCCCGGGAGATACGCAGTATTTT.

Regarding this clonotype: With a much larger clone just one base away, this may be a read error. CDR3 residues: CASSHDRDTEAFF. The CDR3 DNA is TGTGCCAGCAGCCACGACAGGGACACTGAAGCTTTCTTT. The V gene is TRBV7-9, the J gene TRBJ1-1, with TRBD1 identical over 7 bases. CDR1 and CDR2 from the germline V gene are SEHNR and FQNEAQ (reference sequence). Losses at the gene ends were 5 bases for V and 3 bases for J; bases not matched to a gene: 3. This CDR3 is 13 amino acids long.

The CDR3 DNA reads as TGTGCCAGCATGAGGGGGGACGCAGGAGGGGTAAAACTGTTTTTT. Protein: CASMRGDAGGVKLFF. This sequence joins TRBV6-1 and TRBJ1-4, with D possibly being TRBD1 (6 bases). V was trimmed by 7 bases and J by 10 bases, leaving 22 bases between them. CDR1 is MNHNS, CDR2 SASEGT, per germline. This CDR3 is built from 15 residues.

The sample holds many counts of this clonotype. The chain carries TRBV19 and TRBJ1-4, with 7 bases aligning to TRBD1. CDR3 size: 13 residues. The V and J ends lost 4 bases and 7 bases, in that order; junction bases with no gene match: 3. Germline V gene data show CDR1 as LNHDA and CDR2 as SQIVND (reference sequence). CDR3 sequence reads: CASSTTGVEKLFF. CDR3 nucleotide sequence: TGTGCCAGTAGTACCACAGGGGTTGAAAAACTGTTTTTT.

This clonotype was found many times. This chain uses TRBV6-5 with TRBJ2-7; D possibly uses TRBD1 or TRBD2 (5 bases each). The CDR3 has 15 residues. V lost 2 bases to trimming and J lost 0 bases, with 11 bases between them. Germline V gene lookup returns CDR1 MNHEY and CDR2 SVGAGI. The CDR3 here is CASSYRDGPSYEQYF. CDR3 nucleotide sequence: TGTGCCAGCAGTTACAGGGACGGACCCTCCTACGAGCAGTACTTC.

A few counts support this clonotype. The genes are TRBV6-1 and TRBJ2-2; 8 bases align to TRBD2. The CDR3 is 17 amino acids. After removal of 6 bases from V and 2 bases from J, the junction contained 11 bases not matched to a gene. The germline V gene encodes CDR1 MNHNS and CDR2 SASEGT. CDR3 loop: CASRLLGLAQNTGELFF. The CDR3 bases are TGTGCCAGCAGACTCCTAGGACTAGCACAAAACACCGGGGAGCTGTTTTTT.

The table lists this clonotype with many counts. CDR3 coding DNA: TGTGCCAGCAATCCGCGCTGGGGGGGGGGCACTGAAGCTTTCTTT. Translation gives CASNPRWGGGTEAFF. The genes are TRBV27 and TRBJ1-1, with D possibly matching TRBD1 (5 bases). V lost 7 bases, J lost 4 bases, and 19 bases lay in between. Germline values: CDR1 MNHEY, CDR2 SMNVEV (reference sequence). The CDR3 runs 15 residues.

Ten or more counts support this clonotype. The chain recombines TRBV29-1 with TRBJ2-7; TRBD1 matches at 7 bases. This CDR3 spans 12 amino acids. Trimming cost V 6 bases and J 3 bases; bases outside gene matches: 5. The germline V gene has CDR1 SQVTM and CDR2 ANQGSEA. This CDR3 is CSVTGVGYEQYF. The DNA for the CDR3 is TGCAGCGTCACAGGGGTGGGCTACGAGCAGTACTTC.

This clonotype came up a few times. The chain recombines TRBV2 with TRBJ2-5, with 8 bases that match TRBD2. This CDR3 spans 14 amino acids. With 7 bases clipped from V and 5 bases from J, the junction kept 9 bases outside the gene matches. CDR1 and CDR2 from the germline V gene are SNHLY and FYNNEI. CDR3 amino acids: CASTREEGGETQYF. Here the CDR3 DNA reads TGTGCCAGCACGCGGGAGGAGGGAGGGGAGACCCAGTACTTC.

This clonotype was counted many times. J is TRBJ2-1 and V is TRBV29-1; tentative D call: TRBD2 (6 bases). The V and J ends lost 1 base and 4 bases respectively, with 14 bases between them. The CDR3 sequence is 15 residues long. CDR1 and CDR2 from the germline V gene are SQVTM and ANQGSEA. The CDR3 nucleotides are TGCAGCGTTGAAGGGGGGGTAGGAAATTACAATGAGCAGTTCTTC. Translation: CSVEGGVGNYNEQFF.

This chain uses TRBV20-1 with TRBJ2-5, with TRBD2 identical over 10 bases. CDR3 length equals 12 residues. Germline values: CDR1 DFQATT, CDR2 SNEGSKA (reference sequence). CDR3 bases: TGCAGCCCTAGCGGGAGATGGGAGACCCAGTACTTC. As protein: CSPSGRWETQYF.